This T cell receptor (beta chain) was identified in a study of CD8 T cells in ankylosing spondylitis. Study-wide results and limits: Disease-linked clones were reportedly significantly enriched in matched ankylosing spondylitis synovial fluid. Typical of ankylosing spondylitis blood, it appeared, was a TCR beta motif of several highly homologous variants. Disease-linked clones bore a CD8+ phenotype and were relatively rare in peripheral blood.

This clonotype was counted a few times. Its antigen is currently unknown. Scientists made TCR beta libraries using quantitative 5'-RACE with molecular barcodes. TCRdb processed the 5' RACE reads anew with MiXCR; each CDR3 protein has one entry. The table records around 140,000 distinct CDR3 sequences, approximately 17% of them present only once. Germline V CDR1 and CDR2: SEHNR, FQNEAQ (reference sequence). The V end was cut by 4 bases, the J end by 1 base, with 10 bases between. There are 14 residues in the CDR3. This TCR came from a male donor with ankylosing spondylitis. Sequenced input: blood, either unsorted or a sorted T cell fraction (not recorded which). The chain joins TRBV7-9 to TRBJ2-5; weak D call: TRBD1 (6 bases). This CDR3 reads CASSSSTGQETQYF. The DNA for the CDR3 is TGTGCCAGCAGCTCATCGACAGGCCAAGAGACCCAGTACTTC.